Each of the 17 T cell receptor beta chains below was sequenced from the same sample in a study of beta chain features in type 1 diabetes. Expressed TCRB transcripts were sequenced after all isolated RNA was converted to cDNA. Clones were sequenced by immunoSEQ multiplex PCR, and TCRdb holds only the in-frame ones, with some missing. In the table there are 680,000 or so clones, about 16% of which are singletons. The sample consisted of naive CD4+ T cells from blood. Receptors originate from a man aged 18 to 30 in good health.

V usage is TRBV28 and J usage is TRBJ1-5; no firm D call. The CDR3 extends over 14 amino acids. Germline CDR1 and CDR2: MDHEN and SYDVKM. The V end was cut by 3 bases, the J end by 1 base, with 7 bases between. The CDR3 coding sequence is TGTGCCAGCAGTTTTGGACTGAGCAATCAGCCCCAGCATTTT. Its protein is CASSFGLSNQPQHF.

The rearrangement links TRBV28 to TRBJ1-2; D remains ambiguous. CDR3 size: 14 residues. Per the germline V gene, CDR1 is MDHEN and CDR2 is SYDVKM. Trimming left V 3 bases short and J 3 bases short, with 11 bases between. The CDR3 sequence: CASSLAGRYYGYTF. The CDR3 DNA reads as TGTGCCAGCAGTTTGGCAGGACGGTACTATGGCTACACCTTC.

This clone has only a few counts. The V call is TRBV4-1, the J call TRBJ2-1; weak D call: TRBD1 (5 bases). CDR1 and CDR2 from the germline V gene are MGHRA and YSYEKL. This CDR3 has 18 amino acids. Trimming pared 0 bases from V and 0 bases from J, leaving 15 bases between. The CDR3 sequence: CASSQEGAQLGSYNEQFF. The CDR3 DNA reads as TGCGCCAGCAGCCAAGAAGGGGCCCAACTGGGCTCCTACAATGAGCAGTTCTTC.

This clone has only a few counts. J is TRBJ1-5 and V is TRBV6-6; the D is unclear. Germline values: CDR1 MNHNY, CDR2 SVGAGI (reference sequence). V lost 0 bases and J lost 4, with 7 bases in between. There are 14 residues in the CDR3. The CDR3 reads CASSYSSSNQPQHF. CDR3 sequence (DNA): TGTGCCAGCAGTTACTCGTCGTCGAATCAGCCCCAGCATTTT.

This clone has more than one count but fewer than ten. The rearrangement uses TRBV30 and TRBJ2-3, with unresolved D. Germline assignment: CDR1 GTSNPN and CDR2 SVGIG (reference sequence). CDR3 length equals 14 residues. The V end was cut by 1 base, the J end by 1 base, with 9 bases between. In nucleotides, the CDR3 is TGTGCCTGGAGTGCCGAAAGACGCACAGATACGCAGTATTTT. Translating it yields CAWSAERRTDTQYF.

The chain links TRBV2 to TRBJ2-7; 11 nucleotides line up with TRBD2. This CDR3 is 14 amino acids long. Germline CDR1 and CDR2: SNHLY and FYNNEI. The trim removed 5 bases at V and 7 bases at J, leaving 7 bases unmatched. The CDR3 loop reads CASSPTSGKGEQYF. CDR3 in DNA: TGTGCCAGCAGTCCGACTAGCGGGAAGGGTGAGCAGTACTTC.

In its sample, this clone was seen a few times. This chain links TRBV9 with TRBJ1-5, with a tentative D call TRBD1 (6 bases). Germline V gene sequence: CDR1 SGDLS, CDR2 YYNGEE. V gave up 2 bases and J gave up 6 bases, with 18 bases separating them. This CDR3 contains 16 residues. CDR3 coding DNA: TGTGCCAGCAGCGTCGCACCCAACAGGGATCGTCAGCCCCAGCATTTT. Encoded protein: CASSVAPNRDRQPQHF.

The gene calls are TRBV9 and TRBJ1-5; D gene uncertain. CDR3 length: 13 residues. Looked up from germline, CDR1 is SGDLS and CDR2 is YYNGEE. V was pared by 0 bases and J by 7 bases, with 8 bases between. This CDR3 is CASSVGPGQPQHF. Here the CDR3 DNA reads TGTGCCAGCAGCGTAGGACCAGGCCAGCCCCAGCATTTT.

V is TRBV28 and J is TRBJ2-1; D may correspond to TRBD1 or TRBD2 (6 bases each). CDR1 is MDHEN, CDR2 SYDVKM, per germline. The CDR3 sequence is 12 residues long. V shed 11 bases and J shed 12 bases, with 20 bases lying between them. The chain's CDR3 is CAWSISGGGQFF. CDR3 nucleotide sequence: TGTGCCTGGTCAATTTCCGGGGGCGGGCAGTTCTTC.

This clone was found a few times. The chain is built from TRBV7-9 and TRBJ2-5; 9 bases map to TRBD2. CDR3 length equals 17 residues. Trimming cost V 7 bases and J 7 bases; bases outside gene matches: 19. Looked up from germline, CDR1 is SEHNR and CDR2 is FQNEAQ (reference sequence). As DNA, the CDR3 is TGTGCCAGCACCCCGGGGACATTTGCGGGAGGGACTGGGACCCAGTACTTC. It encodes CASTPGTFAGGTGTQYF.

This clone was seen only a few times. The chain couples TRBV10-3 to TRBJ1-5; D is unclear. From germline, CDR1 is ENHRY and CDR2 SYGVKD. The CDR3 loop spans 14 amino acids. V was trimmed by 2 bases and J by 2 bases, leaving 7 bases between them. This CDR3 is CAISEGQGNQPQHF. CDR3 in DNA: TGTGCCATCAGTGAGGGCCAGGGCAATCAGCCCCAGCATTTT.

The gene calls are TRBV10-3 and TRBJ2-7, with D unclear. This CDR3 is built from 12 residues. The germline V and J ends were trimmed by 4 bases and 3 bases, with 7 bases remaining between them. The V gene's germline CDR1 is ENHRY and CDR2 SYGVKD. The CDR3 DNA follows: TGTGCCATCAGTGGAAGGGTCTACGAGCAGTACTTC. It translates to CAISGRVYEQYF.

The chain joins TRBV6-5 to TRBJ2-5; possibly TRBD1 for D (5 bases). Trimming took 2 bases from V and 5 from J, leaving 9 bases between them. Germline-derived CDR1 and CDR2 are MNHEY and SVGAGI. The CDR3 consists of 13 residues. CDR3: CASSYGARETQYF. The CDR3 nucleotides read TGTGCCAGCAGTTACGGGGCCAGGGAGACCCAGTACTTC.

The chain joins TRBV7-2 to TRBJ2-3, with D hard to call. The CDR3 totals 12 residues. Germline CDR1 is SGHTA and CDR2 is FQGNSA. V was cut by 7 bases and J by 0 bases, with 5 bases left in between. CDR3 sequence (DNA): TGTGCCAGCACCCTTAGCACAGATACGCAGTATTTT. Its protein is CASTLSTDTQYF.

This clone was counted between two and nine times. V and J are TRBV7-9 and TRBJ1-2, with a possible D match to TRBD1 (5 bases). The ends were cut back, 5 bases at V and 4 bases at J, with 14 bases in the middle. The CDR3 is 14 amino acids. The germline CDR1 and CDR2 sequences are SEHNR and FQNEAQ (reference sequence). The CDR3 reads CASSRGSSSYGYTF. Written as DNA, the CDR3 is TGTGCCAGCAGCCGGGGCTCTTCCTCCTATGGCTACACCTTC.

This sequence joins TRBV9 and TRBJ2-5, with D possibly TRBD1 on 5 matching bases. Germline V CDR1 and CDR2: SGDLS, YYNGEE. The CDR3 runs to 16 residues. Trimming left V 3 bases short and J 2 bases short, with 17 bases between. The CDR3 bases are TGTGCCAGCAGCGCGGCCCTACGACAGCAGCAAGAGACCCAGTACTTC. Its translation: CASSAALRQQQETQYF.

This clone appeared a few times. This sequence joins TRBV5-1 and TRBJ2-5; tentative D call: TRBD2 (5 bases). The CDR3 extends over 14 amino acids. Germline CDR1 reads SGHRS; CDR2 reads YFSETQ. The V and J ends lost 2 bases and 3 bases respectively, with 11 bases between them. The CDR3 reads CASSLSDSEETQYF. The CDR3 DNA is TGCGCCAGCAGCTTATCGGACTCTGAAGAGACCCAGTACTTC.